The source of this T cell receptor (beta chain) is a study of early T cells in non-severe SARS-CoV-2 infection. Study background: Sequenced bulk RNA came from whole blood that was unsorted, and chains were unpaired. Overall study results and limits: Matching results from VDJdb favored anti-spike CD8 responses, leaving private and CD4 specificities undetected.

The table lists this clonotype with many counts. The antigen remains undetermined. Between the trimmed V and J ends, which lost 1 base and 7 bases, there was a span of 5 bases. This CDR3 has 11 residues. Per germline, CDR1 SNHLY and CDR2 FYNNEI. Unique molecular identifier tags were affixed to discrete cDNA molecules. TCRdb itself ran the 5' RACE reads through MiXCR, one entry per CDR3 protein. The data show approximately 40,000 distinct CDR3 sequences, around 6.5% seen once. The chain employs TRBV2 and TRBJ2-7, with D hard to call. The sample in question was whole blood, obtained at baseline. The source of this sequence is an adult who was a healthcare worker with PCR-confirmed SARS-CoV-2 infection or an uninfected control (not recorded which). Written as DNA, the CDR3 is TGTGCCAGCAGTGAAGAGTGGGAGCAGTACTTC. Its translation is CASSEEWEQYF. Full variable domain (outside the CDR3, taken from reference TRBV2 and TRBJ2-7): EPEVTQTPSHQVTQMGQEVILRCVPISNHLYFYWYRQILGQKVEFLVSFYNNEISEKSEIFDDQFSVERPDGSNFTLKIRSTKLEDSAMYFCASSEEWEQYFGPGTRLTVT.